The count of the clone carrying this T cell receptor (beta chain) is one. Its matching antigen is unknown. The entry originates in a study of T cell responses to AZD1222 COVID-19 vaccine. Across the study: Pooling was applied to second doses at about 4 or about 12 weeks.

Findings and caveats of the study: A rise in Spike-specific TCR breadth and depth followed two AZD1222 doses. The study identified only six AZD1222 recipients as seropositive at baseline.

Germline V gene lookup returns CDR1 SGHRS and CDR2 YFSETQ. V lost 2 bases to trimming and J lost 5 bases; unmatched junction nucleotides: 2. The CDR3 is 13 amino acids. Profiled with immunoSEQ multiplex PCR; TCRdb holds only in-frame clones, not every one. The sample includes roughly 97,000 clones, 93% of them seen just once. The sample in question was peripheral blood, obtained on day 0 of AZD1222 vaccination. V gene TRBV5-1 combines with J gene TRBJ2-3, with 7 bases lining up with TRBD2. The TCR was taken from an adult in good health. This CDR3 reads CASSFWGGDTQYF. CDR3 nucleotide sequence: TGCGCCAGCAGCTTCTGGGGGGGAGATACGCAGTATTTT.